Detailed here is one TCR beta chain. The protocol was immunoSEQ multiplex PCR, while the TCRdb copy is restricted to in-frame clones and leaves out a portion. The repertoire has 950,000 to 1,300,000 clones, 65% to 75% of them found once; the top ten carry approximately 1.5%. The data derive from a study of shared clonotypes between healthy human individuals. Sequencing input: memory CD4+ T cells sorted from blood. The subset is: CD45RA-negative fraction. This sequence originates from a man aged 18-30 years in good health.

CDR3 in DNA: TGTGCCAGCAGTCCCCGACTAGCGGGACGCTACGAGCAGTACTTC. This gives the protein CASSPRLAGRYEQYF. This chain joins TRBV6-5 and TRBJ2-7; TRBD2 agrees at 11 bases. Unmatched junction bases numbered 6, after V lost 5 bases and J lost 3 bases. The CDR3 contains 15 residues. Germline loops: CDR1 MNHEY, CDR2 SVGAGI.